These 8 T cell receptor beta chains came from one sample sequenced in a study of blood T cells in healthy people across ages. Primed by a sample-barcoded 5' primer and a J-beta primer mix, a second PCR proceeded for 7 to 11 cycles. TCRdb re-analysed the 5' RACE reads in MiXCR, keeping a single row per CDR3 protein. Of 450,000 to 700,000 distinct CDR3 sequences listed, approximately 30% are singletons. The sequencing sample was made of blood. These TCRs come from a woman in her 70s in good health.

The chain combines TRBV6-2 or TRBV6-3 with TRBJ2-5, with a tentative D call TRBD2 (6 bases). Germline-derived CDR1 and CDR2 are MNHEY and SVGEGT. This CDR3 has 16 amino acids. Trimming took off 4 bases at V and 4 bases at J, with 19 bases between the two ends. CDR3 DNA: TGTGCCAGCAGTTCCCGCGGAGGGGTTTTACGAGAGACCCAGTACTTC. Protein sequence: CASSSRGGVLRETQYF.

This clonotype was detected only once. J is TRBJ2-1 and V is TRBV7-9; TRBD1 matches 7 bases. From germline, CDR1 is SEHNR and CDR2 FQNEAQ (reference sequence). J gave up 5 bases and V 4 bases, and 8 bases lay outside the gene matches. This CDR3 has 15 residues. CDR3 DNA: TGTGCCAGCAGCTCAAGGACAGGAAACCACAATGAGCAGTTCTTC. Translating gives CASSSRTGNHNEQFF. Complete variable domain (other parts from reference TRBV7-9 and TRBJ2-1): DTGVSQNPRHKITKRGQNVTFRCDPISEHNRLYWYRQTLGQGPEFLTYFQNEAQLEKSRLLSDRFSAERPKGSFSTLEIQRTEQGDSAMYLCASSSRTGNHNEQFFGPGTRLTVL.

This clonotype showed up just a few times. This chain joins TRBV3-1 and TRBJ2-5; D unclear. The J call is doubtful: the DNA matches TRBJ2-1 better. The CDR3 has 13 residues. Germline V gene lookup returns CDR1 LGHDT and CDR2 YNNKEL (reference sequence). CDR3 amino acids: CASSPSLGNEQFF. The DNA for the CDR3 is TGTGCCAGCAGCCCGAGCCTAGGAAATGAGCAGTTCTTC.

This sequence joins TRBV20-1 and TRBJ2-1; D remains unclear. The end of the DNA is better explained by TRBJ2-7, so the J call may be wrong. Germline V lookup: CDR1 DFQATT, CDR2 SNEGSKA (reference sequence). This CDR3 spans 12 amino acids. The CDR3 loop reads CSAPRLSYEQYF. The CDR3 DNA is TGCAGTGCCCCACGACTGAGCTACGAGCAGTACTTC.

The gene calls are TRBV3-1 and TRBJ1-4; D remains ambiguous. Between the trimmed V and J ends, which lost 0 bases and 6 bases, there was a span of 8 bases. Germline values: CDR1 LGHDT, CDR2 YNNKEL (reference sequence). The CDR3 covers 14 residues. In DNA form, the CDR3 reads TGTGCCAGCAGCCAAGACAGCCGTGATGAAAAACTGTTTTTT. It yields the protein CASSQDSRDEKLFF.

CDR3 protein: CASNIQTGNTIYF. In DNA form, the CDR3 reads TGTGCCAGCAACATCCAGACTGGAAACACCATATATTTT. This sequence joins TRBV7-2 and TRBJ1-3; D gene ambiguous. The CDR3 has 13 residues. Trimming stripped 7 bases from V and 2 bases from J, with 9 bases between. CDR1 and CDR2 from the germline V gene are SGHTA and FQGNSA. Full variable domain (rest looked up from reference TRBV7-2 and TRBJ1-3): GAGVSQSPSNKVTEKGKDVELRCDPISGHTALYWYRQSLGQGLEFLIYFQGNSAPDKSGLPSDRFSAERTGGSVSTLTIQRTQQEDSAVYLCASNIQTGNTIYFGEGSWLTVV.

This clonotype has only a few counts. The chain couples TRBV20-1 to TRBJ1-1; D ambiguous. V was cut by 1 base and J by 1 base, with 10 bases left in between. This CDR3 is built from 14 residues. From germline, CDR1 is DFQATT and CDR2 SNEGSKA (reference sequence). The CDR3 DNA reads TGCAGTGCTAGAGGGCGGGGTGGGAACACTGAAGCTTTCTTT. Translation gives CSARGRGGNTEAFF.

V gene TRBV5-1 combines with J gene TRBJ1-1; D unclear. With 2 bases removed from V and 3 bases from J, the gap between germline ends came to 14 bases. The CDR3 consists of 15 residues. Germline-derived CDR1 and CDR2 are SGHRS and YFSETQ. The CDR3 nucleotides read TGCGCCAGCAGCTTCACCGACATGGTGGACACTGAAGCTTTCTTT. It encodes CASSFTDMVDTEAFF.